The 9 T cell receptor beta chains listed next were all sequenced from one sample in a study. TCRdb passed the 5' RACE reads through MiXCR, listing each CDR3 protein once. The table includes 25,000 to 40,000 distinct CDR3 sequences, around 24% detected once. Sequenced sample: memory CD4+ T cells sorted from blood. Indicated subset: memory CD4+ T cells, CD4+CD45RO+CD25-. These receptors were obtained from a female donor with breast cancer.

In its sample, this clonotype was seen a few times. V is TRBV9 and J is TRBJ1-4; D is perhaps TRBD1 (6 bases). Trimming stripped 7 bases from V and 7 bases from J, with 14 bases between. The CDR3 length is 13 residues. Looked up from germline, CDR1 is SGDLS and CDR2 is YYNGEE. The CDR3, as DNA: TGTGCCAGCGGAGGCAGGGGCGGTGAAAAACTGTTTTTT. It codes for CASGGRGGEKLFF.

A few counts support this clonotype. This chain uses TRBV9 with TRBJ2-7; weak D call: TRBD2 (5 bases). This CDR3 contains 13 residues. With 1 base removed from V and 7 bases from J, the gap between germline ends came to 12 bases. The V gene's germline CDR1 is SGDLS and CDR2 YYNGEE. CDR3 coding DNA: TGTGCCAGCAGCGTATTCTCGGGAATGGAGCAGTACTTC. This codes for CASSVFSGMEQYF.

Of note for this clonotype: This may stem from a read error, because a much larger clone lies one nucleotide away. The CDR3 sequence: CAGSLNSPGDYEQYF. CDR3 nucleotides: TGCGCCGGCAGCTTGAACTCCCCAGGGGACTACGAGCAGTACTTC. The chain is built from TRBV5-1 and TRBJ2-7, with a possible D match to TRBD1 (6 bases). Per germline, CDR1 SGHRS and CDR2 YFSETQ. The CDR3 totals 15 residues.

This chain uses TRBV7-6 with TRBJ1-6; 8 bases map to TRBD1. This CDR3 comprises 15 residues. Germline CDR1 SGHVS, CDR2 FNYEAQ. J lost 6 bases, V lost 5 bases, and 6 bases had no gene match. The chain's CDR3 is CASSAIQGANSPLHF. In nucleotides, the CDR3 is TGTGCCAGCAGCGCCATCCAGGGGGCTAATTCACCCCTCCACTTT.

This clonotype was recorded a few times. J is TRBJ2-2 and V is TRBV30; 13 bases are shared with TRBD2. This CDR3 has 15 amino acids. The V segment lost 0 bases and the J segment 6 bases; nucleotides outside the gene matches: 1. CDR1 is GTSNPN and CDR2 is SVGIG in the germline V gene (reference sequence). The CDR3 loop is CAWSVLAGGPGELFF. As DNA, the CDR3 is TGTGCCTGGAGTGTACTAGCGGGAGGGCCCGGGGAGCTGTTTTTT.

This chain joins TRBV29-1 and TRBJ2-3, with D maybe TRBD1 (6 bases). The CDR3 runs to 14 residues. Germline V gene sequence: CDR1 SQVTM, CDR2 ANQGSEA. Deletions cut 1 base from V and 4 bases from J, with 12 bases between. CDR3 amino acids: CSVEGQGNSDTQYF. The DNA of the CDR3 is TGCAGCGTTGAAGGTCAGGGGAACTCAGATACGCAGTATTTT.

This clonotype was detected ten times or more. The rearrangement links TRBV29-1 to TRBJ2-6; D possibly uses TRBD1 or TRBD2 (5 bases each). CDR1 SQVTM and CDR2 ANQGSEA come from the germline V gene. The V end was cut by 5 bases, the J end by 1 base, with 18 bases between. The CDR3 covers 17 residues. CDR3: CSVPTGSGGSGANVLTF. DNA for the CDR3: TGCAGCGTTCCTACAGGATCCGGCGGGTCTGGGGCCAACGTCCTGACTTTC. The variable domain in full, completed from reference TRBV29-1 and TRBJ2-6, reads SAVISQKPSRDICQRGTSLTIQCQVDSQVTMMFWYRQQPGQSLTLIATANQGSEATYESGFVIDKFPISRPNLTFSTLTVSNMSPEDSSIYLCSVPTGSGGSGANVLTFGAGSRLTVL.

The CDR3 is CASSQGVSTEAFF. Here the CDR3 DNA reads TGTGCCAGCAGTCAGGGGGTGAGCACTGAAGCTTTCTTT. The V and J genes are TRBV7-2 and TRBJ1-1; 7 bases fit TRBD1. Germline CDR1 and CDR2: SGHTA and FQGNSA. The trim removed 6 bases at V and 4 bases at J, leaving 5 bases unmatched. The CDR3 is 13 residues long. Drawing the rest from reference TRBV7-2 and TRBJ1-1, the complete variable domain is GAGVSQSPSNKVTEKGKDVELRCDPISGHTALYWYRQSLGQGLEFLIYFQGNSAPDKSGLPSDRFSAERTGGSVSTLTIQRTQQEDSAVYLCASSQGVSTEAFFGQGTRLTVV.

This clonotype was observed a handful of times. This rearrangement joins TRBV4-1 to TRBJ2-7; D tentatively fits TRBD1 or TRBD2 (5 bases each). V was pared by 0 bases and J by 2 bases, with 8 bases between. The length of the CDR3 is 14 residues. Per germline, CDR1 MGHRA and CDR2 YSYEKL. CDR3: CASSQDEGPYEQYF. The CDR3 nucleotides read TGCGCCAGCAGCCAAGATGAGGGGCCCTACGAGCAGTACTTC.